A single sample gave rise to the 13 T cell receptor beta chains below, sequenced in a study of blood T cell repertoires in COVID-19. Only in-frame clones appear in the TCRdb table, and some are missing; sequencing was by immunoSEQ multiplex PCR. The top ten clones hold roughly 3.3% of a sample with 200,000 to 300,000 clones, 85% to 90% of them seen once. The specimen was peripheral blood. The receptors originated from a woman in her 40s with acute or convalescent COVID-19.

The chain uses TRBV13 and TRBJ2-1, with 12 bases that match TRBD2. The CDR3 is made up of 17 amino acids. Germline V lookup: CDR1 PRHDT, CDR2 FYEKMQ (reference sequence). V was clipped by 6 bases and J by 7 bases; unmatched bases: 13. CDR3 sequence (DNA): TGTGCCAGCAGTTCAACTAGCGGGGGGCGGGAATGGAATGAGCAGTTCTTC. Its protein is CASSSTSGGREWNEQFF.

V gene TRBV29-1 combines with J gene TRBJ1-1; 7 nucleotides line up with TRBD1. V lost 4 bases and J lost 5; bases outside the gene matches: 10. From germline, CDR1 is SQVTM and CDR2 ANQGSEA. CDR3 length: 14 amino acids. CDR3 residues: CSVVRQGVGTEAFF. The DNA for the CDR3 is TGCAGCGTTGTGCGGCAGGGGGTTGGGACTGAAGCTTTCTTT.

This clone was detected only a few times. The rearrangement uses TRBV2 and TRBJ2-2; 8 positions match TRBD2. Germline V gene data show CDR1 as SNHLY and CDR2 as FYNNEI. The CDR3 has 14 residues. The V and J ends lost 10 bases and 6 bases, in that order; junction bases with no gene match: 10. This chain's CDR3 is CANRDVAGSGELFF. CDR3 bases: TGTGCCAACAGAGATGTAGCGGGGTCCGGGGAGCTGTTTTTT.

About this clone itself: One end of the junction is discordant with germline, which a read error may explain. The CDR3: CASGSHIQTAQF. For the CDR3, the DNA is TGTGCTAGTGGTTCCCATATCCAGACAGCGCAGTTT. This sequence joins TRBV12-5 and TRBJ1-1; possibly TRBD1 for D (5 bases). Germline loops: CDR1 LGHNT, CDR2 FRNRAP. The CDR3 spans 12 residues.

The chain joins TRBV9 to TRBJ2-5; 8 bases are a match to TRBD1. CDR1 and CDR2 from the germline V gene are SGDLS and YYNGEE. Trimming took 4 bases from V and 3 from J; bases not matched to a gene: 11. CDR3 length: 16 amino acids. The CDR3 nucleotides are TGTGCCAGCAGCCTCCGTCCCGGGACAGGCGAAGAGACCCAGTACTTC. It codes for CASSLRPGTGEETQYF.

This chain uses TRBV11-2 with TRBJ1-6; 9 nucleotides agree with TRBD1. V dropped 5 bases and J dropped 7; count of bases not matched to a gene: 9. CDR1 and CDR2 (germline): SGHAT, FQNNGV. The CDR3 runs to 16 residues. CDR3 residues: CASSRTGDALNSPLHF. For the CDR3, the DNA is TGTGCCAGCAGCCGGACAGGGGACGCCCTGAATTCACCCCTCCACTTT.

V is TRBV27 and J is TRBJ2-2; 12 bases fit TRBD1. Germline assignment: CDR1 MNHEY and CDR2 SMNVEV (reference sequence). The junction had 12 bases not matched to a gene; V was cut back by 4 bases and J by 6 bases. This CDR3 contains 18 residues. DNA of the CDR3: TGTGCCAGCAGTTCCCGGGACAGGGGGCTCTCAGTGGCCGGGGAGCTGTTTTTT. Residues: CASSSRDRGLSVAGELFF.

The CDR3 nucleotides read TGTGCTAGTGGTTTGGGACGCCTAGCGGGGGGACGGGAGACCCAGTACTTC. The encoded protein is CASGLGRLAGGRETQYF. The V call is TRBV12-5, the J call TRBJ2-5; 11 nucleotides align to TRBD2. Germline V CDR1 and CDR2: LGHNT, FRNRAP. This CDR3 has 17 residues. V lost 1 base, J lost 5 bases, and 9 bases stayed unmatched.

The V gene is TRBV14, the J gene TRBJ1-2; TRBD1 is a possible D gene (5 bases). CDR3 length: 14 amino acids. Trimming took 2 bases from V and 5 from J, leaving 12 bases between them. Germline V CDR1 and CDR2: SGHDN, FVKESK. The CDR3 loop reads CASSQYGQGYGYTF. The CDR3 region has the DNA TGTGCCAGCAGCCAATACGGCCAGGGATATGGCTACACCTTC.

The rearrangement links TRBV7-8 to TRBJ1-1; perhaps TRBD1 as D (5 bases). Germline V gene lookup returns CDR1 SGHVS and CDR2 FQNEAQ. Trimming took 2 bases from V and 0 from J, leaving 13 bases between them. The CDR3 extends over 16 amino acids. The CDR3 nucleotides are TGTGCCAGCAGCTTAAGGCACAGGTCAATGAACACTGAAGCTTTCTTT. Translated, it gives CASSLRHRSMNTEAFF.

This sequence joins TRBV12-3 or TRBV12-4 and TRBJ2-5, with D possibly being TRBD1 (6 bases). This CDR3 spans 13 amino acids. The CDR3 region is CADSTGRGETQYF. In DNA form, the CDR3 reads TGTGCTGATTCGACAGGACGGGGAGAGACCCAGTACTTC.

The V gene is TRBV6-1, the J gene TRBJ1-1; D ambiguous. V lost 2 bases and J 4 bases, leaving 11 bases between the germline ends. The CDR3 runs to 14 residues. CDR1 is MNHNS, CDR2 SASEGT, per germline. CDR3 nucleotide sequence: TGTGCCAGCAGTGAACAGGCCGCAAGCACTGAAGCTTTCTTT. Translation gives CASSEQAASTEAFF.

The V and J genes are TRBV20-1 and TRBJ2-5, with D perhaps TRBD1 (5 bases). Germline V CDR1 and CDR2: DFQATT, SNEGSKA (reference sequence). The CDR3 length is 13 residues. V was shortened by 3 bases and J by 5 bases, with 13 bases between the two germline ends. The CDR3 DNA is TGCAGTGCTAGTGAAGGGGCCATCGAGACCCAGTACTTC. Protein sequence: CSASEGAIETQYF.